The next 12 T cell receptor beta chains were all read from a single sample in a study of Ad26.COV2.S vaccination and SARS-CoV-2 variants. The sample's treatment: roughly 19 received Ad26.COV2.S at low or high dose, single or two shots; about 5 received placebo; per-sample allocation not given. Sampling was performed 63 days after the first vaccine or placebo injection. The data were produced by immunoSEQ multiplex PCR, yet TCRdb's version contains in-frame clones alone and is incomplete. The sample gives around 370,000 clones, about 85% of which show up once; less than 4% is in the top ten. Sequencing was performed on peripheral blood, taken in a trial of Ad26.COV2.S vaccine versus placebo. These receptor sequences come from a person aged 18-60 years who received the Ad26.COV2.S COVID-19 vaccine or a placebo.

J is TRBJ1-2 and V is TRBV28; 7 nucleotides match TRBD1. The CDR3 runs to 14 residues. Germline lookup yields CDR1 MDHEN and CDR2 SYDVKM. V shed 1 base and J 6 bases; nucleotides not matched to a gene: 5. The DNA of the CDR3 is TGTGCCAGCAGTTTATCCCCGGACAGGCATGGCTACACCTTC. This encodes CASSLSPDRHGYTF.

V usage is TRBV2 and J usage is TRBJ2-3; tentative D call: TRBD1 (6 bases). Germline loops: CDR1 SNHLY, CDR2 FYNNEI. The CDR3 extends over 15 amino acids. Trimming pared 3 bases from V and 1 base from J, leaving 11 bases between. The CDR3 sequence: CASSEWDTRTDTQYF. Written as DNA, the CDR3 is TGTGCCAGCAGTGAGTGGGACACTCGCACAGATACGCAGTATTTT.

This sequence joins TRBV5-4 and TRBJ1-1; TRBD1 is a possible D gene (6 bases). The CDR3 is made up of 14 amino acids. Trimming took off 4 bases at V and 4 bases at J, with 14 bases between the two ends. Germline-derived CDR1 and CDR2 are SGHNT and YYREEE (reference sequence). In DNA form, the CDR3 reads TGTGCCAGCAGCCTAGATGACAGGCTCACTGAAGCTTTCTTT. It encodes CASSLDDRLTEAFF.

This clone was recorded many times. This rearrangement joins TRBV2 to TRBJ1-1, with a weak D call TRBD1 (6 bases). V lost 8 bases and J 4 bases, leaving 11 bases between the germline ends. The CDR3 loop spans 12 amino acids. Per germline, CDR1 SNHLY and CDR2 FYNNEI. The CDR3 reads CASDKDSTEAFF. The DNA of the CDR3 is TGTGCCAGCGATAAGGACAGCACTGAAGCTTTCTTT.

The V and J genes are TRBV7-2 and TRBJ2-1, with TRBD2 identical over 9 bases. J was trimmed by 5 bases and V by 5 bases; bases with no gene match: 4. CDR3 length: 14 amino acids. Germline CDR1 reads SGHTA; CDR2 reads FQGNSA. The CDR3 spells CASSPGLANNEQFF. Written as DNA, the CDR3 is TGTGCCAGCAGCCCGGGACTAGCAAACAATGAGCAGTTCTTC.

This clone came up a few times. This sequence joins TRBV23-1 and TRBJ2-4; 16 bases are a match to TRBD2. TRBV23-1 is an ORF for which the function is uncertain. The CDR3 totals 20 residues. The V segment lost 2 bases and the J segment 2 bases; nucleotides outside the gene matches: 9. In nucleotides, the CDR3 is TGCGCCAGCAGTCAACCTGAGGGACTAGCGGGAGGGGGATCCAAAAACATTCAGTACTTC. This translates into CASSQPEGLAGGGSKNIQYF.

This clone was recorded a few times. This chain uses TRBV3-1 (or the pseudogene TRBV3-2) with TRBJ2-7; 10 nucleotides agree with TRBD1. Germline V gene data show CDR1 as LGHDT and CDR2 as YNNKEL (reference sequence). With V trimmed by 4 bases and J by 4 bases, 4 bases remained unmatched. The CDR3 totals 14 residues. CDR3 protein: CASSRQGARYEQYF. The CDR3 region has the DNA TGTGCCAGCAGCCGACAGGGGGCACGGTACGAGCAGTACTTC.

The J gene is TRBJ1-2, the V gene TRBV6-2 or TRBV6-3, with D uncertain. The CDR3 covers 15 residues. Germline V gene lookup returns CDR1 MNHEY and CDR2 SVGEGT. V was trimmed by 0 bases and J by 5 bases, leaving 13 bases between them. Here the CDR3 DNA reads TGTGCCAGCAGTTACTCGGACGTGAACGTATATGGCTACACCTTC. Protein product: CASSYSDVNVYGYTF.

V usage is TRBV9 and J usage is TRBJ2-2; D tentatively fits TRBD1 or TRBD2 (5 bases each). Trimming shortened V by 2 bases and J by 2 bases, and 10 bases separated the two germline ends. Germline CDR1 reads SGDLS; CDR2 reads YYNGEE. The CDR3 has 15 amino acids. The CDR3 DNA follows: TGTGCCAGCAGCGTCTACCGGGGCAACACCGGGGAGCTGTTTTTT. This gives the protein CASSVYRGNTGELFF.

The rearrangement uses TRBV7-2 and TRBJ1-3, with D unclear. Germline V CDR1 and CDR2: SGHTA, FQGNSA. The CDR3 loop spans 15 amino acids. V was pared by 6 bases and J by 4 bases, with 16 bases between. The CDR3 DNA reads TGTGCCAGCAGACCCGACCCCTCGGGAGGAAACACCATATATTTT. It codes for CASRPDPSGGNTIYF.

The V gene is TRBV6-5, the J gene TRBJ2-7; no clear D gene. With 7 bases removed from V and 4 bases from J, the gap between germline ends came to 11 bases. Germline values: CDR1 MNHEY, CDR2 SVGAGI. This CDR3 has 12 residues. This chain's CDR3 is CASKARAYEQYF. In nucleotides, the CDR3 is TGTGCCAGCAAGGCCCGAGCGTACGAGCAGTACTTC.

Comment on this clone: Other nucleotide sequences in the sample specify the same CDR3. This sequence joins TRBV6-5 and TRBJ2-3, with 8 bases fitting TRBD2. V shed 3 bases and J 0 bases; nucleotides not matched to a gene: 2. This CDR3 comprises 15 residues. Germline CDR1 and CDR2: MNHEY and SVGAGI. CDR3 DNA sequence: TGTGCCAGCAGTTATAGCGGGACTAGCACAGATACGCAGTATTTT. Its protein product is CASSYSGTSTDTQYF.